This T cell receptor beta chain was recorded in a study of beta chain features in type 1 diabetes. Study-level background: Age and gender were similar between patients and healthy donors, as were cell yields.

Findings and limits, study-wide: Whether TCRB rearrangement is influenced by HLA type was left unresolved in this analysis. Insertions were fewer and deletions more numerous at VDJ junctions in type 1 diabetes patients.

Note on this clone: The antigen remains unidentified.

Sorting gave populations that all exceeded 95% purity. V was cut by 4 bases and J by 5 bases, with 6 bases left in between. The germline V gene encodes CDR1 SGHTA and CDR2 FQGNSA. The CDR3 length is 12 residues. Investigators reverse transcribed all isolated RNA, so they sequenced expressed TCRB transcripts. The data were produced by immunoSEQ multiplex PCR, yet TCRdb's version contains in-frame clones alone and is incomplete. Here the sample spans about 360,000 clones, roughly 13% being singletons. This TCR was recovered from a man younger than 30 in good health. The rearrangement joins TRBV7-2 to TRBJ2-1; no firm D call. Sequencing was done on a sample of naive CD4+ T cells from blood. The CDR3 nucleotides are TGTGCCAGCAGCTCTGTCCACAATGAGCAGTTCTTC. Its protein product is CASSSVHNEQFF.